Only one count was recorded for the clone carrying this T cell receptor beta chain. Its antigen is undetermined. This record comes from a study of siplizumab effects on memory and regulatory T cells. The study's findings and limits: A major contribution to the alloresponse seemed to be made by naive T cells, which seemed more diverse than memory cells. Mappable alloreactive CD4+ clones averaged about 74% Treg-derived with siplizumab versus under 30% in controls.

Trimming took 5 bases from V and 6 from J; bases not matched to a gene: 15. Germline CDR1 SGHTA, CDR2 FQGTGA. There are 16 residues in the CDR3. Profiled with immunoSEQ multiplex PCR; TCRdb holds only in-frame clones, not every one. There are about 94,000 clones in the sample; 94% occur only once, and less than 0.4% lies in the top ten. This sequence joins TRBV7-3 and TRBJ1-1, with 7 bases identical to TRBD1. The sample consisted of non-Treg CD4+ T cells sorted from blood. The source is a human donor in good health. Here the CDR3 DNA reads TGTGCCAGCAGCCTCACAGGGGCCTTAGGTTTAGCTGAAGCTTTCTTT. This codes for CASSLTGALGLAEAFF.